This T cell receptor (beta chain) was sequenced in a study of shared clonotypes between healthy human individuals. The wider study: Per donor, three plates held CD4 naive cells, three held CD4 memory, two held CD8 naive and one held CD8 memory. Study-level findings and limits: Among four donors, approximately 5% of naive CD4 clonotypes were found in common.

CDR1 is MRHNA and CDR2 is SNTAGT in the germline V gene. V lost 8 bases, J lost 4 bases, and 5 bases stayed unmatched. CDR3 length equals 13 residues. Per the authors' pipeline: Junction-only immunoSEQ sequences carried no quality scores, so filtering differed. TCRdb's copy holds only in-frame clones and misses some; the assay was immunoSEQ multiplex PCR. V, J and clone size are taken as reported in that table, and D and trimming were inferred from the DNA itself. The table lists some 500,000 clones, 90% to 97% of them singletons, with about 0.068% in the top ten. On this clone itself: The antigen remains undetermined.

Input material: naive CD4+ T cells sorted from blood. As for subset: CD45RA+ positively selected. This receptor was taken from a woman aged 25-40 years in good health. The V and J genes are TRBV6-4 and TRBJ1-1; 9 nucleotides match TRBD1. CDR3 coding DNA: TGTGCCAGCTCCTCGACAGGGGGCACTGAAGCTTTCTTT. Protein sequence: CASSSTGGTEAFF.